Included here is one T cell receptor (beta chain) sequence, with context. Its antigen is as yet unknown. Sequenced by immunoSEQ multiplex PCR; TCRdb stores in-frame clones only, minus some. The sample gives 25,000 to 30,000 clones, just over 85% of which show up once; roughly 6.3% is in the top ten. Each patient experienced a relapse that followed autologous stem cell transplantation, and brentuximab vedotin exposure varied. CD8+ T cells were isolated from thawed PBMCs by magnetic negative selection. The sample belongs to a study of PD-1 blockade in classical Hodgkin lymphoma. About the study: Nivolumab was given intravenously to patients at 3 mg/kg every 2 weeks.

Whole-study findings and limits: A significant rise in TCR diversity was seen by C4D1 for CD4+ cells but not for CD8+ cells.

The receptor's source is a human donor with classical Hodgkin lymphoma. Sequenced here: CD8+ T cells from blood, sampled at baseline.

This CDR3 reads CASSLRGLEQYF. The CDR3 coding sequence is TGCGCCAGCAGCTTGAGGGGACTGGAGCAGTACTTC. The gene calls are TRBV5-1 and TRBJ2-7; weak D call: TRBD2 (6 bases). The CDR3 consists of 12 residues. Germline assignment: CDR1 SGHRS and CDR2 YFSETQ. Trimming left V 1 base short and J 7 bases short, with 9 bases between.